This entry lists 27 T cell receptor beta chains sequenced from one sample in a study of naive and memory T cell subsets. A UMI-containing oligonucleotide was joined by 3' ligation to the TCR cDNA template. Ligated cDNA underwent four rounds of PCR with nested alpha and beta constant region primers and SP2. TCRdb re-called the 5' RACE reads with MiXCR, one entry per CDR3 protein. This sample has 25,000 to 35,000 distinct CDR3 sequences; around 17% occur once, and the top ten carry around 2.5%. The receptors were gathered from a female donor in good health.

This clonotype was seen a few times. V gene TRBV10-3 combines with J gene TRBJ1-1; TRBD1 agrees at 11 bases. The length of the CDR3 is 14 residues. V trimming: 8 bases; J trimming: 1 base; junction bases outside the gene matches: 3. Germline CDR1 reads ENHRY; CDR2 reads SYGVKD. The CDR3 region has the DNA TGTGCCATCGGACAGGGGGCGAAGAACACTGAAGCTTTCTTT. Protein product: CAIGQGAKNTEAFF.

The V and J genes are TRBV6-5 and TRBJ1-5, with D tentatively TRBD1 (6 bases). The germline V gene encodes CDR1 MNHEY and CDR2 SVGAGI. V was trimmed by 8 bases and J by 6 bases, leaving 14 bases between them. The CDR3 is 13 residues long. The CDR3 coding sequence is TGTGCCAGCGCCCGTCACAGGGCTCAGCCCCAGCATTTT. Its translation: CASARHRAQPQHF.

The chain joins TRBV5-1 to TRBJ1-6; 8 bases are a match to TRBD1. V shed 4 bases, J shed 9 bases, and the junction held 6 bases outside the gene matches. The CDR3 is 14 amino acids. Germline V gene data show CDR1 as SGHRS and CDR2 as YFSETQ. Here the CDR3 reads CASSPGQGTSPLHF. In DNA form, the CDR3 reads TGCGCCAGCAGCCCCGGACAGGGCACTTCACCCCTCCACTTT.

J is TRBJ2-7 and V is TRBV29-1; the D is unclear. The V gene lost 2 bases and the J gene lost 4 bases, with 12 bases spanning the gap. Germline CDR1 reads SQVTM; CDR2 reads ANQGSEA. The CDR3 is 13 amino acids. CDR3 DNA sequence: TGCAGCGTTGAATTGGACGTAGGGTACGAGCAGTACTTC. It codes for CSVELDVGYEQYF.

The chain joins TRBV12-5 to TRBJ2-3; D is ambiguous. V lost 2 bases to trimming and J lost 3 bases, with 0 bases between them. Looked up from germline, CDR1 is LGHNT and CDR2 is FRNRAP. This CDR3 has 11 residues. CDR3 coding DNA: TGTGCTAGTGGTTTGACAGATACGCAGTATTTT. Its protein is CASGLTDTQYF.

This clonotype showed up many times. The V and J genes are TRBV20-1 and TRBJ2-7; D may be TRBD2 (6 bases). The length of the CDR3 is 17 residues. V lost 6 bases and J 5 bases, leaving 29 bases between the germline ends. From germline, CDR1 is DFQATT and CDR2 SNEGSKA (reference sequence). The CDR3 sequence: CSAPRRVAGTAGHEQYF. The CDR3 nucleotides read TGCAGTGCCCCCCGTCGGGTCGCGGGGACCGCCGGCCACGAGCAGTACTTC.

This sequence joins TRBV29-1 and TRBJ2-4; perhaps TRBD1 as D (6 bases). Germline CDR1 SQVTM, CDR2 ANQGSEA. V dropped 1 base and J dropped 0 bases, with 13 bases sitting between them. The CDR3 length is 16 residues. In DNA form, the CDR3 reads TGCAGCGTTGAAGGGGCCGTCAGGGGAGCCAAAAACATTCAGTACTTC. Its translation is CSVEGAVRGAKNIQYF. The whole variable domain, filled in from reference TRBV29-1 and TRBJ2-4, reads SAVISQKPSRDICQRGTSLTIQCQVDSQVTMMFWYRQQPGQSLTLIATANQGSEATYESGFVIDKFPISRPNLTFSTLTVSNMSPEDSSIYLCSVEGAVRGAKNIQYFGAGTRLSVL.

This clonotype was counted many times. The rearrangement links TRBV20-1 to TRBJ2-5; D not certain. Germline-derived CDR1 and CDR2 are DFQATT and SNEGSKA (reference sequence). The CDR3 runs to 13 residues. Trimming removed 3 bases from V and 0 bases from J, with 8 bases in between. The chain's CDR3 is CSASPEYQETQYF. The CDR3 bases are TGCAGTGCTAGCCCCGAGTACCAAGAGACCCAGTACTTC.

In this sample, this clonotype turned up a few times. The CDR3: CASSFSRDADEQYF. The DNA of the CDR3 is TGTGCCAGCAGCTTCTCTCGGGACGCGGACGAGCAGTACTTC. The chain recombines TRBV7-9 with TRBJ2-7; perhaps D is TRBD1 or TRBD2 (5 bases each). The CDR3 has 14 amino acids. Trimming pared 3 bases from V and 5 bases from J, leaving 14 bases between. Germline CDR1 and CDR2: SEHNR and FQNEAQ (reference sequence).

This clonotype is classed as medium-sized. V gene TRBV12-3 or TRBV12-4 combines with J gene TRBJ1-2; tentatively, D is TRBD1 (6 bases). The V gene lost 4 bases and the J gene lost 4 bases, with 10 bases spanning the gap. This CDR3 has 13 amino acids. In DNA, the CDR3 is TGTGCCAGCAGTTCAAGGACAGTCTATGGCTACACCTTC. Its translation is CASSSRTVYGYTF.

This clonotype has at least ten counts. The chain combines TRBV24-1 with TRBJ1-5; no definite D call. The V end lost 7 bases, the J end lost 1 base, and 7 bases lay between the germline ends. The CDR3 totals 13 residues. Germline V gene lookup returns CDR1 KGHDR and CDR2 SFDVKD. The CDR3, as DNA: TGTGCCACCAGGAAAAGGAGCAATCAGCCCCAGCATTTT. This gives the protein CATRKRSNQPQHF.

By share of the sample, this clonotype is medium-sized (0.01 to 0.1%). This chain joins TRBV20-1 and TRBJ2-1, with a possible D match to TRBD1 (6 bases). V lost 6 bases and J lost 9, with 21 bases in between. Per germline, CDR1 DFQATT and CDR2 SNEGSKA (reference sequence). This CDR3 spans 14 amino acids. This CDR3 reads CSANPGTSDAEQFF. As DNA, the CDR3 is TGCAGTGCAAATCCCGGGACAAGTGACGCTGAGCAGTTCTTC.

The gene calls are TRBV12-3 or TRBV12-4 and TRBJ2-7; a possible D gene is TRBD2 (6 bases). The CDR3 is 13 amino acids. V shed 10 bases and J shed 2 bases, with 15 bases lying between them. CDR3 sequence: CATAGSNPYEQYF. The DNA for the CDR3 is TGTGCCACGGCGGGGAGCAACCCCTACGAGCAGTACTTC.

Many counts were recorded for this clonotype. V gene TRBV14 combines with J gene TRBJ2-2, with 8 bases lining up with TRBD2. Germline lookup yields CDR1 SGHDN and CDR2 FVKESK. The V gene end was trimmed by 2 bases and the J gene end by 6 bases; junction bases not matched to a gene: 2. The CDR3 length is 14 residues. CDR3 nucleotides: TGTGCCAGCAGCCAAACGGGACTAGCCGGGGAGCTGTTTTTT. As protein: CASSQTGLAGELFF.

Ten or more counts support this clonotype. The chain combines TRBV7-8 with TRBJ1-1; D gene ambiguous. CDR1 and CDR2 (germline): SGHVS, FQNEAQ. Trimming removed 5 bases from V and 0 bases from J, with 19 bases in between. The CDR3 length is 17 residues. Written as DNA, the CDR3 is TGTGCCAGCAGCACCCTCAGGAGCCAACCGATGAACACTGAAGCTTTCTTT. Encoded protein: CASSTLRSQPMNTEAFF.

This clonotype was seen at least ten times. The chain is built from TRBV2 and TRBJ2-7; 7 bases are shared with TRBD2. This CDR3 is built from 14 residues. With 1 base clipped from V and 6 bases from J, the junction kept 6 bases outside the gene matches. Germline values: CDR1 SNHLY, CDR2 FYNNEI. The CDR3 loop is CASSEVGGEVEQYF. The CDR3 DNA sequence: TGTGCCAGCAGTGAAGTGGGAGGGGAAGTCGAGCAGTACTTC.

This clonotype was counted many times. This chain joins TRBV6-5 and TRBJ1-2; 7 nucleotides match TRBD1. The CDR3 is 13 residues long. V lost 6 bases and J lost 7; bases outside the gene matches: 8. Per the germline V gene, CDR1 is MNHEY and CDR2 is SVGAGI. Here the CDR3 reads CASRPTGNVGYTF. DNA for the CDR3: TGTGCCAGCAGGCCGACAGGGAACGTTGGCTACACCTTC.

The table lists this clonotype with many counts. This sequence joins TRBV18 and TRBJ1-1; maybe TRBD1 (6 bases). Germline values: CDR1 KGHSH, CDR2 LQKENI. V lost 3 bases and J lost 1, with 18 bases in between. This CDR3 has 17 residues. The CDR3 spells CASSPQKITGRNTEAFF. In DNA form, the CDR3 reads TGTGCCAGCTCACCCCAAAAGATAACAGGGAGGAACACTGAAGCTTTCTTT.

In this sample, this clonotype is medium-sized (0.01 to 0.1%). The chain uses TRBV10-3 and TRBJ2-1, with 11 bases identical to TRBD2. Trimming at V came to 6 bases and at J to 2 bases, leaving 6 bases not matched to a gene. Looked up from germline, CDR1 is ENHRY and CDR2 is SYGVKD. This CDR3 has 16 amino acids. The CDR3 here is CAIRPTSGDTYNEQFF. DNA for the CDR3: TGTGCCATCAGGCCGACTAGCGGGGACACCTACAATGAGCAGTTCTTC.

The V call is TRBV18, the J call TRBJ2-2, with D tentatively TRBD1 (5 bases). The V gene's germline CDR1 is KGHSH and CDR2 LQKENI. The length of the CDR3 is 16 residues. Trimming took 4 bases from V and 0 from J, leaving 12 bases between them. For the CDR3, the DNA is TGTGCCAGCTCACTCCTAACAGGAGCGAACACCGGGGAGCTGTTTTTT. This sequence encodes CASSLLTGANTGELFF. Full variable domain (remainder filled in from reference TRBV18 and TRBJ2-2): NAGVMQNPRHLVRRRGQEARLRCSPMKGHSHVYWYRQLPEEGLKFMVYLQKENIIDESGMPKERFSAEFPKEGPSILRIQQVVRGDSAAYFCASSLLTGANTGELFFGEGSRLTVL.

The table lists this clonotype with many counts. The chain carries TRBV4-2 and TRBJ1-2; 9 bases fit TRBD1. The V gene end was trimmed by 1 base and the J gene end by 4 bases; junction bases not matched to a gene: 7. Germline V CDR1 and CDR2: LGHNA, YNFKEQ. The CDR3 contains 16 residues. DNA of the CDR3: TGTGCCAGCAGCCAAGCCGGGACAGGGAGTCCCTATGGCTACACCTTC. As protein: CASSQAGTGSPYGYTF.

To note about this clonotype: One junction end disagrees with the germline gene, perhaps due to a read error. The gene calls are TRBV7-2 and TRBJ1-2; D possibly corresponds to TRBD1 (6 bases). CDR1 is SGHTA and CDR2 is FQGNSA in the germline V gene. This CDR3 region has 14 residues. This CDR3 is CASRRGGANYGDTF. In nucleotides, the CDR3 is TGTGCCAGCAGGCGGGGGGGCGCTAACTATGGCGACACCTTC.

This clonotype turned up a few times. Given a much more abundant clone one base away, this may be a read error. The gene calls are TRBV18 and TRBJ1-2; the D gene is possibly TRBD1 (5 bases). The CDR3 contains 15 residues. Germline loops: CDR1 KGHSH, CDR2 LQKENI. DNA for the CDR3: TGTGCCAGCGGGGGAGGACGCCGTTGGTTGAGTGGCGACACCTTC. Its translation: CASGGGRRWLSGDTF.

The chain employs TRBV11-2 and TRBJ1-6; a weak D match, TRBD1 (6 bases). This CDR3 is 17 amino acids long. Trimming removed 1 base at V and 5 bases at J, with 15 bases between. CDR1 SGHAT and CDR2 FQNNGV come from the germline V gene. The CDR3 loop reads CASSLGRAGANNSPLHF. In DNA, the CDR3 is TGTGCCAGCAGCTTAGGGCGGGCAGGGGCAAATAATTCACCCCTCCACTTT.

This clonotype occurred many times. The chain joins TRBV10-1 to TRBJ1-1, with D uncertain. The V gene lost 2 bases and the J gene lost 5 bases, with 9 bases spanning the gap. Per the germline V gene, CDR1 is WNHNN and CDR2 is SYGVQD (reference sequence). The CDR3 is 13 residues long. CDR3 nucleotides: TGCGCCAGCAGTGAGGGAGGGCGTACTGAAGCTTTCTTT. It encodes CASSEGGRTEAFF.

There are many counts of this clonotype. The rearrangement uses TRBV5-1 and TRBJ1-2, with 8 bases matching TRBD1. CDR1 is SGHRS, CDR2 YFSETQ, per germline. The length of the CDR3 is 14 residues. The trim removed 3 bases at V and 11 bases at J, leaving 12 bases unmatched. Here the CDR3 DNA reads TGCGCCAGCAGCTCGGGACAGGCGGCGTTCGGTTACACCTTC. Protein: CASSSGQAAFGYTF.

This chain joins TRBV5-1 and TRBJ2-7; 8 bases are a match to TRBD1. This CDR3 is 13 amino acids long. CDR1 is SGHRS, CDR2 YFSETQ, per germline. Trimming cost V 5 bases and J 7 bases; bases outside gene matches: 8. The CDR3 DNA is TGCGCCAGCAGTTCTCAGGGGGCCTGGGAGCAGTACTTC. It translates to CASSSQGAWEQYF.